Listed below are T cell receptor beta chains from one sample, sequenced in a study of CD8+ T cells in alopecia areata. The data were produced by immunoSEQ multiplex PCR, yet TCRdb's version contains in-frame clones alone and is incomplete. The table records 120,000 or so clones, roughly 58% of them present only once. Sequenced here: CD8+ T cells sorted from blood, sampled at week 4, from a patient treated with tofacitinib. Receptors were obtained from a human donor with alopecia areata. CDR3s include the opening cysteine and the closing phenylalanine or tryptophan. Fields, in order: CDR3 protein, CDR3 DNA, clone size, V gene, CDR3 length, J gene, D gene. The D gene is left open where the match is weak. The listing skips clone size in some rows; elsewhere it reads once, few, many or a size class.

CDR3aa: CASSPIEAPLGYTF
CDR3nt: TGCGCCAGCAGCCCCATAGAGGCCCCTCTGGGCTACACCTTC
abundance: NA
v_gene: TRBV4-1
len: 14
j_gene: TRBJ1-2
d_gene: NA

CDR3aa: CASGLFREPLQETQYF
CDR3nt: TGTGCTAGTGGTTTGTTCAGGGAACCGCTCCAAGAGACCCAGTACTTC
abundance: few
v_gene: TRBV12-5
len: 16
j_gene: TRBJ2-5
d_gene: NA

CDR3aa: CASSGIDRGLGNEQFF
CDR3nt: TGTGCCAGCAGTGGAATAGACAGGGGGCTGGGCAATGAGCAGTTCTTC
abundance: few
v_gene: TRBV2
len: 16
j_gene: TRBJ2-1
d_gene: TRBD1

CDR3aa: CSVGDGSYEQYF
CDR3nt: TGCAGCGTAGGGGACGGGAGCTACGAGCAGTACTTC
abundance: NA
v_gene: TRBV29-1
len: 12
j_gene: TRBJ2-7
d_gene: NA

CDR3aa: CAWSVAGPDTQYF
CDR3nt: TGTGCCTGGAGTGTAGCGGGGCCAGATACGCAGTATTTT
abundance: NA
v_gene: TRBV30
len: 13
j_gene: TRBJ2-3
d_gene: TRBD2

CDR3aa: CAWSVADLLNYGYTF
CDR3nt: TGTGCCTGGAGTGTTGCAGATTTACTTAACTATGGCTACACCTTC
abundance: NA
v_gene: TRBV30
len: 15
j_gene: TRBJ1-2
d_gene: NA

CDR3aa: CAWSGASGGNTEAFF
CDR3nt: TGTGCCTGGAGTGGGGCCTCCGGAGGAAACACTGAAGCTTTCTTT
abundance: few
v_gene: TRBV30
len: 15
j_gene: TRBJ1-1
d_gene: NA

CDR3aa: CASSHLPGLAGERQYF
CDR3nt: TGTGCCAGCAGCCACCTCCCGGGACTAGCGGGGGAGCGACAGTACTTC
abundance: NA
v_gene: TRBV4-2
len: 16
j_gene: TRBJ2-5
d_gene: TRBD2

CDR3aa: CASSWPRGTEAFF
CDR3nt: TGTGCCAGCAGTTGGCCTCGGGGCACTGAAGCTTTCTTT
abundance: NA
v_gene: TRBV25-1
len: 13
j_gene: TRBJ1-1
d_gene: NA

CDR3aa: CASSLKISGANVLTF
CDR3nt: TGTGCCAGCAGCTTAAAGATCTCTGGGGCCAACGTCCTGACTTTC
abundance: NA
v_gene: TRBV7-3
len: 15
j_gene: TRBJ2-6
d_gene: NA

CDR3aa: CASSFPGQGAWDTQYF
CDR3nt: TGTGCCAGCAGCTTTCCGGGACAGGGGGCTTGGGATACGCAGTATTTT
abundance: NA
v_gene: TRBV7-8
len: 16
j_gene: TRBJ2-3
d_gene: TRBD1

CDR3aa: CAWISPGPGVSREQFF
CDR3nt: TGTGCCTGGATTTCCCCCGGGCCAGGGGTCTCCAGAGAGCAGTTCTTC
abundance: NA
v_gene: TRBV30
len: 16
j_gene: TRBJ2-1
d_gene: NA

CDR3aa: CASSGPTSGTGYEQYF
CDR3nt: TGTGCCAGCAGCGGTCCTACTTCCGGGACGGGCTACGAGCAGTACTTC
abundance: few
v_gene: TRBV2
len: 16
j_gene: TRBJ2-7
d_gene: NA

CDR3aa: CAWKWQRGGLVQDVYEQYF
CDR3nt: TGTGCCTGGAAGTGGCAGCGGGGGGGCCTTGTACAAGATGTCTACGAGCAGTACTTC
abundance: NA
v_gene: TRBV30
len: 19
j_gene: TRBJ2-7
d_gene: TRBD2

CDR3aa: CASSYGVSYQETQYF
CDR3nt: TGTGCCAGCAGTTACGGGGTTTCGTACCAAGAGACCCAGTACTTC
abundance: NA
v_gene: TRBV6-5
len: 15
j_gene: TRBJ2-5
d_gene: NA

CDR3aa: CASSLAAQQETQYF
CDR3nt: TGTGCCAGCAGCCTCGCAGCCCAGCAAGAGACCCAGTACTTC
abundance: NA
v_gene: TRBV13
len: 14
j_gene: TRBJ2-5
d_gene: NA

CDR3aa: CSVTRGIRTEAFF
CDR3nt: TGCAGCGTCACCAGGGGAATACGCACTGAAGCTTTCTTT
abundance: NA
v_gene: TRBV29-1
len: 13
j_gene: TRBJ1-1
d_gene: NA

CDR3aa: CASSSDPPYEQYF
CDR3nt: TGTGCCAGCAGCTCTGACCCCCCCTACGAGCAGTACTTC
abundance: NA
v_gene: TRBV5-6
len: 13
j_gene: TRBJ2-7
d_gene: NA

CDR3aa: CASSTLFPNTEAFF
CDR3nt: TGCGCCAGTTCCACCCTTTTTCCGAACACTGAAGCTTTCTTT
abundance: NA
v_gene: TRBV4-1
len: 14
j_gene: TRBJ1-1
d_gene: NA

CDR3aa: CASSGTSGAGETQYF
CDR3nt: TGTGCCAGCAGCGGGACTAGCGGGGCAGGGGAGACCCAGTACTTC
abundance: few
v_gene: TRBV9
len: 15
j_gene: TRBJ2-5
d_gene: TRBD2

CDR3aa: CASSLGTGANVLTF
CDR3nt: TGCGCCAGCAGCTTGGGGACTGGGGCCAACGTCCTGACTTTC
abundance: NA
v_gene: TRBV5-1
len: 14
j_gene: TRBJ2-6
d_gene: NA

CDR3aa: CSDAGLQETQYF
CDR3nt: TGCAGCGACGCAGGGTTACAAGAGACCCAGTACTTC
abundance: NA
v_gene: TRBV29-1
len: 12
j_gene: TRBJ2-5
d_gene: NA

CDR3aa: CAWTPREAFF
CDR3nt: TGTGCCTGGACCCCGAGGGAAGCTTTCTTT
abundance: NA
v_gene: TRBV30
len: 10
j_gene: TRBJ1-1
d_gene: NA

CDR3aa: CAISDLSTDTQYF
CDR3nt: TGTGCCATCAGTGACTTGAGCACAGATACGCAGTATTTT
abundance: few
v_gene: TRBV10-3
len: 13
j_gene: TRBJ2-3
d_gene: NA

CDR3aa: CASSLANGELFF
CDR3nt: TGTGCCAGCAGCTTGGCCAACGGGGAGCTGTTTTTT
abundance: NA
v_gene: TRBV5-6
len: 12
j_gene: TRBJ2-2
d_gene: NA

CDR3aa: CSISEIRGLSPETQYF
CDR3nt: TGCAGCATTTCTGAAATTCGGGGCTTAAGCCCAGAGACCCAGTACTTC
abundance: few
v_gene: TRBV29-1
len: 16
j_gene: TRBJ2-5
d_gene: NA

CDR3aa: CASSLNRDRLGYGYTF
CDR3nt: TGTGCCAGCAGCTTAAACCGGGACAGATTGGGCTATGGCTACACCTTC
abundance: NA
v_gene: TRBV11-2
len: 16
j_gene: TRBJ1-2
d_gene: TRBD1

CDR3aa: CAWTGGNTGELFF
CDR3nt: TGTGCCTGGACGGGGGGCAACACCGGGGAGCTGTTTTTT
abundance: NA
v_gene: TRBV30
len: 13
j_gene: TRBJ2-2
d_gene: NA

CDR3aa: CSVEGRVTYEQYF
CDR3nt: TGCAGCGTTGAGGGAAGGGTCACCTACGAGCAGTACTTC
abundance: few
v_gene: TRBV29-1
len: 13
j_gene: TRBJ2-7
d_gene: NA

CDR3aa: CASSEWVWKPQHF
CDR3nt: TGTGCCAGCAGTGAGTGGGTGTGGAAGCCCCAGCATTTT
abundance: NA
v_gene: TRBV2
len: 13
j_gene: TRBJ1-5
d_gene: NA

CDR3aa: CAWCAGTTSAELFF
CDR3nt: TGTGCCTGGTGTGCCGGGACCACTAGTGCGGAACTGTTTTTT
abundance: NA
v_gene: TRBV30
len: 14
j_gene: TRBJ1-4
d_gene: NA

CDR3aa: CASSYSGTSGVYEQYF
CDR3nt: TGTGCCAGCAGTTACTCCGGGACTAGCGGTGTTTACGAGCAGTACTTC
abundance: NA
v_gene: TRBV6-5
len: 16
j_gene: TRBJ2-7
d_gene: TRBD2

CDR3aa: CASSELAGEETQYF
CDR3nt: TGTGCCAGCAGCGAACTAGCGGGAGAAGAGACCCAGTACTTC
abundance: NA
v_gene: TRBV13
len: 14
j_gene: TRBJ2-5
d_gene: TRBD2